One and the same sample provided the 18 T cell receptor beta chains below, sequenced in a study of T cell changes during pregnancy in multiple sclerosis. The repertoire was sequenced with immunoSEQ multiplex PCR; TCRdb's copy has only in-frame clones and lacks some. The table has around 20,000 clones, roughly 84% seen once. The sample in question was CD8+ T cells from peripheral blood mononuclear cells, obtained after pregnancy. The source is a female donor with multiple sclerosis, enrolled in a pregnancy study.

This chain joins TRBV6-1 and TRBJ2-5; 8 nucleotides agree with TRBD1. The CDR3 runs to 16 residues. The germline CDR1 and CDR2 sequences are MNHNS and SASEGT. Trimming took 1 base from V and 5 from J; bases not matched to a gene: 9. The CDR3 protein is CASSEGTGKGFETQYF. The CDR3 DNA reads TGTGCCAGCAGTGAAGGGACAGGGAAAGGCTTTGAGACCCAGTACTTC.

The chain couples TRBV6-5 to TRBJ2-3, with TRBD2 as a possible D gene (6 bases). The CDR3 spans 14 residues. V lost 2 bases and J lost 0, with 6 bases in between. CDR1 and CDR2 from the germline V gene are MNHEY and SVGAGI. CDR3 amino acids: CASSYRGSTDTQYF. CDR3 DNA sequence: TGTGCCAGCAGTTACCGGGGGAGCACAGATACGCAGTATTTT.

The V gene is TRBV10-3, the J gene TRBJ2-7; TRBD1 might be the D (5 bases). V shed 6 bases and J shed 1 base, with 7 bases lying between them. This CDR3 comprises 12 residues. Germline V gene sequence: CDR1 ENHRY, CDR2 SYGVKD. The CDR3 region is CAIRTDSYEQYF. The DNA of the CDR3 is TGTGCCATCAGGACAGATTCCTACGAGCAGTACTTC.

CDR3 loop: CASRGLAGGTDTQYF. CDR3 nucleotide sequence: TGTGCCAGCAGGGGACTAGCGGGAGGTACAGATACGCAGTATTTT. The rearrangement uses TRBV6-5 and TRBJ2-3, with 15 bases that match TRBD2. Germline CDR1 reads MNHEY; CDR2 reads SVGAGI. Trimming removed 6 bases from V and 3 bases from J; junction bases left unmatched: 1. This CDR3 region has 15 residues.

The CDR3 coding sequence is TGTGCCAGCAGTGGCAGGGGAGTTAGCTACGAGCAGTACTTC. Amino acids: CASSGRGVSYEQYF. This chain joins TRBV6-1 and TRBJ2-7; weak D call: TRBD1 (6 bases). Germline CDR1 reads MNHNS; CDR2 reads SASEGT. This CDR3 region has 14 residues. Trimming pared 4 bases from V and 3 bases from J, leaving 13 bases between.

V and J are TRBV30 and TRBJ2-7, with TRBD1 matching 10 bases. V lost 5 bases, J lost 1 base, and 2 bases stayed unmatched. Germline CDR1 GTSNPN, CDR2 SVGIG (reference sequence). The CDR3 covers 13 residues. The CDR3 spells CAWSDRGSYEQYF. CDR3 sequence (DNA): TGTGCCTGGTCGGACAGGGGGTCCTACGAGCAGTACTTC.

The sample holds one count of this clone. This rearrangement joins TRBV7-9 to TRBJ2-2, with D maybe TRBD2 (5 bases). Germline loops: CDR1 SEHNR, CDR2 FQNEAQ (reference sequence). The V end was cut by 5 bases, the J end by 5 bases, with 12 bases between. The CDR3 totals 14 residues. The CDR3 DNA follows: TGTGCCAGCAGCCGAAGATTAGCGACCGGGGAGCTGTTTTTT. Translating it yields CASSRRLATGELFF.

The chain links TRBV4-3 to TRBJ2-7, with 9 bases that match TRBD1. The CDR3 loop spans 15 amino acids. V trimming: 5 bases; J trimming: 5 bases; junction bases outside the gene matches: 10. The germline CDR1 and CDR2 sequences are LGHNA and YSLEER. CDR3: CASSTSTGGIDEQYF. CDR3 sequence (DNA): TGCGCCAGCAGCACCTCGACAGGGGGTATCGACGAGCAGTACTTC.

In its sample, this clone was seen a few times. This rearrangement joins TRBV4-3 to TRBJ1-2, with D possibly TRBD1 on 5 matching bases. CDR3 length: 15 residues. Trimming cost V 0 bases and J 4 bases, with 12 bases left between them. Germline CDR1 LGHNA, CDR2 YSLEER. CDR3 amino acids: CASSQEFQGSYGYTF. The CDR3 nucleotides are TGCGCCAGCAGCCAAGAATTTCAGGGAAGCTATGGCTACACCTTC.

CDR3: CASSPALAGAPHEQYF. The CDR3 region has the DNA TGTGCCAGCAGTCCCGCCCTAGCGGGAGCCCCCCACGAGCAGTACTTC. The chain recombines TRBV27 with TRBJ2-7; 10 bases are shared with TRBD2. The J segment lost 5 bases and the V segment lost 5 bases, leaving 12 bases of the junction unmatched. The CDR3 extends over 16 amino acids. Germline V gene lookup returns CDR1 MNHEY and CDR2 SMNVEV (reference sequence).

The genes are TRBV7-8 and TRBJ2-3; tentatively, D is TRBD2 (5 bases). Per germline, CDR1 SGHVS and CDR2 FQNEAQ. This CDR3 spans 14 amino acids. Trimming cost V 5 bases and J 6 bases, with 15 bases left between them. The CDR3 reads CASSPKELADTQYF. The CDR3 DNA reads as TGTGCCAGCAGCCCCAAGGAGTTAGCGGATACGCAGTATTTT. Together with reference TRBV7-8 and TRBJ2-3, the CDR3 gives the full variable domain: GAGVSQSPRYKVAKRGQDVALRCDPISGHVSLFWYQQALGQGPEFLTYFQNEAQLDKSGLPSDRFFAERPEGSVSTLKIQRTQQEDSAVYLCASSPKELADTQYFGPGTRLTVL.

V gene TRBV9 combines with J gene TRBJ2-7; 7 bases match TRBD2. This CDR3 is built from 15 residues. V shed 0 bases, J shed 2 bases, and the junction held 5 bases outside the gene matches. Germline V gene lookup returns CDR1 SGDLS and CDR2 YYNGEE. The CDR3 spells CASSVGGGYTYEQYF. CDR3 DNA sequence: TGTGCCAGCAGCGTAGGGGGGGGGTACACCTACGAGCAGTACTTC.

The chain employs TRBV30 and TRBJ1-5; maybe TRBD1 (5 bases). The CDR3 length is 16 residues. The germline gives CDR1 GTSNPN, CDR2 SVGIG (reference sequence). V was shortened by 1 base and J by 7 bases, with 20 bases between the two germline ends. The CDR3 loop reads CAWSDGAGVWGQPQHF. CDR3 bases: TGTGCCTGGAGTGACGGGGCGGGGGTTTGGGGACAGCCCCAGCATTTT.

Regarding this clone: No conserved phenylalanine or tryptophan is present at the end of the CDR3, so a read error is the likely explanation. The CDR3 here is CAWSVLTSGASYEQYL. In nucleotides, the CDR3 is TGTGCCTGGAGTGTACTGACTAGCGGTGCCAGCTACGAGCAGTACCTC. The chain combines TRBV30 with TRBJ2-7, with 9 bases fitting TRBD2. The CDR3 totals 16 residues. CDR1 is GTSNPN, CDR2 SVGIG, per germline (reference sequence). J gave up 3 bases and V 0 bases, and 9 bases lay outside the gene matches.

The chain uses TRBV5-4 and TRBJ2-7; tentative D call: TRBD2 (6 bases). V lost 0 bases, J lost 6 bases, and 16 bases lay in between. Germline V gene data show CDR1 as SGHNT and CDR2 as YYREEE (reference sequence). This CDR3 spans 15 amino acids. CDR3 sequence: CASSLDRGWGSEQYF. The CDR3 DNA sequence: TGTGCCAGCAGCTTGGATCGGGGGTGGGGTTCCGAGCAGTACTTC.

This clone was observed a single time. This chain joins TRBV27 and TRBJ2-1; 7 bases align to TRBD1. Germline CDR1 is MNHEY and CDR2 is SMNVEV (reference sequence). The CDR3 loop spans 15 amino acids. With V trimmed by 8 bases and J by 4 bases, 11 bases remained unmatched. The CDR3 sequence is CASGSGTELYNEQFF. The CDR3 nucleotides are TGTGCCAGCGGCTCCGGGACAGAGCTATACAATGAGCAGTTCTTC.

The chain couples TRBV7-3 to TRBJ2-3; unclear D gene. Germline CDR1 is SGHTA and CDR2 is FQGTGA. The CDR3 is 14 amino acids. V was cut by 9 bases and J by 4 bases, with 17 bases left in between. CDR3 sequence (DNA): TGTGCCAGTAAACGATCCGCGGTTGCAGATACGCAGTATTTT. Its protein is CASKRSAVADTQYF. The entire variable domain, with the rest obtained from reference TRBV7-3 and TRBJ2-3, is as follows: GAGVSQTPSNKVTEKGKYVELRCDPISGHTALYWYRQSLGQGPEFLIYFQGTGAADDSGLPNDRFFAVRPEGSVSTLKIQRTERGDSAVYLCASKRSAVADTQYFGPGTRLTVL.

The rearrangement uses TRBV6-1 and TRBJ2-7; possible D gene TRBD1, 6 bases. Germline CDR1 MNHNS, CDR2 SASEGT. V dropped 7 bases and J dropped 1 base, with 11 bases sitting between them. The CDR3 loop spans 13 amino acids. CDR3 in amino acids: CASKRTASYEQYF. The DNA for the CDR3 is TGTGCCAGCAAAAGGACAGCGTCCTACGAGCAGTACTTC.